This T cell receptor (beta chain) was documented in a study of T cells in localized non-small cell lung cancer. The germline gives CDR1 SGDLS, CDR2 YYNGEE. V was trimmed by 3 bases and J by 7 bases, leaving 16 bases between them. There are 14 residues in the CDR3. Sequencing used immunoSEQ multiplex PCR; TCRdb keeps in-frame clones, though not all of them. Among 900 to 1,400 clones, about a fifth were seen once, and the ten largest hold about 15%. Overall study results and limits: Uninvolved adjacent lung showed the highest T cell clonality, exceeding tumor. One tumor region alone was sequenced, and heterogeneity therefore remains possible.

This clone is medium-sized by share. Its antigen remains unidentified. This TCR was recovered from a female donor of 60 years or more with stage I squamous cell lung carcinoma. Sequencing used normal lung tissue next to the tumor, obtained before any cancer treatment. The rearrangement uses TRBV9 and TRBJ1-1; no reliable D call. The CDR3 DNA is TGTGCCAGCAGCGCCCAAGAGCGGCCACTTGAAGCTTTCTTT. It yields the protein CASSAQERPLEAFF.